This TCR beta chain was documented in a study of blood T cells in healthy people across ages. Isolated per sample were at least 6.5 million PBMCs. PCR was performed a second time for about 6 to 12 cycles using a sample-barcoded 5' primer and a J-beta primer mix. TCRdb re-called the 5' RACE reads through MiXCR, storing one row per CDR3 protein. The repertoire consists of 750,000 or so distinct CDR3 sequences, with 20% to 25% occurring once and the leading ten covering under 9.5%. The sample was also linked to a second study, of T cells of mothers and their children. This second report adds: Donors were three healthy Caucasian mothers and their six children.

The TCR was taken from a boy younger than 18 in good health. Sample: blood.

Here the CDR3 DNA reads TGTGCCAGTAGTCCCCGCCGACAGGGGGTGGGCACTGAAGCTTTCTTT. Residues: CASSPRRQGVGTEAFF. This rearrangement joins TRBV19 to TRBJ1-1, with 9 nucleotides matching TRBD1. Germline CDR1 and CDR2: LNHDA and SQIVND (reference sequence). After removal of 5 bases from V and 4 bases from J, the junction contained 11 bases not matched to a gene. The CDR3 contains 16 residues.